The next 16 T cell receptor beta chains were all read from a single sample in a study of blood T cell repertoires in COVID-19. Libraries were prepared by immunoSEQ multiplex PCR; TCRdb keeps only in-frame clonotypes and omits some of them. The data contain 110,000 to 150,000 clones, around four fifths of them singletons. The sample comprised PBMCs or T cells enriched from blood (not recorded which). All receptors come from a woman aged 40 to 49 who had recovered from COVID-19.

V is TRBV29-1 and J is TRBJ1-1, with D perhaps matching TRBD1 (5 bases). There are 11 residues in the CDR3. In germline, CDR1 is SQVTM, CDR2 ANQGSEA. V was pared by 5 bases and J by 1 base, with 5 bases between. This CDR3 reads CSVQGNTEAFF. The CDR3 region has the DNA TGCAGCGTTCAGGGGAACACTGAAGCTTTCTTT. The whole variable domain, remainder taken from reference TRBV29-1 and TRBJ1-1, is SAVISQKPSRDICQRGTSLTIQCQVDSQVTMMFWYRQQPGQSLTLIATANQGSEATYESGFVIDKFPISRPNLTFSTLTVSNMSPEDSSIYLCSVQGNTEAFFGQGTRLTVV.

The rearrangement links TRBV5-1 to TRBJ1-3; D unclear. The germline V and J ends were trimmed by 3 bases and 0 bases, with 10 bases remaining between them. Germline V gene sequence: CDR1 SGHRS, CDR2 YFSETQ. The CDR3 loop spans 15 amino acids. CDR3 bases: TGCGCCAGCAGCTGGTCAGAAGACTCTGGAAACACCATATATTTT. This gives the protein CASSWSEDSGNTIYF. Combining the CDR3 with reference TRBV5-1 and TRBJ1-3 gives the whole variable domain KAGVTQTPRYLIKTRGQQVTLSCSPISGHRSVSWYQQTPGQGLQFLFEYFSETQRNKGNFPGRFSGRQFSNSRSEMNVSTLELGDSALYLCASSWSEDSGNTIYFGEGSWLTVV.

The V gene is TRBV18, the J gene TRBJ1-4; D perhaps matches TRBD1 (6 bases). From germline, CDR1 is KGHSH and CDR2 LQKENI. This CDR3 comprises 17 residues. V was cut by 4 bases and J by 4 bases, with 19 bases left in between. In DNA, the CDR3 is TGTGCCAGCTCACTTCGAAGCCCACAGGGAAATAATGAAAAACTGTTTTTT. It translates to CASSLRSPQGNNEKLFF.

The chain employs TRBV2 and TRBJ1-1; D uncertain. CDR1 is SNHLY and CDR2 is FYNNEI in the germline V gene. Between the trimmed V and J ends, which lost 2 bases and 5 bases, there was a span of 6 bases. The CDR3 totals 12 residues. The CDR3 loop is CASSEYRTEAFF. CDR3 in DNA: TGTGCCAGCAGTGAATATCGGACTGAAGCTTTCTTT.

The CDR3 loop is CASSEHWRGNEKLFF. Written as DNA, the CDR3 is TGTGCCAGCAGTGAGCACTGGCGGGGTAATGAAAAACTGTTTTTT. V gene TRBV6-1 combines with J gene TRBJ1-4; unclear D gene. Germline V CDR1 and CDR2: MNHNS, SASEGT. The CDR3 consists of 15 residues. V lost 3 bases to trimming and J lost 4 bases, with 12 bases between them.

This clone was counted between two and nine times. The chain combines TRBV30 with TRBJ1-6; D gene ambiguous. CDR1 and CDR2 from the germline V gene are GTSNPN and SVGIG (reference sequence). V was trimmed by 1 base and J by 7 bases, leaving 8 bases between them. The CDR3 contains 13 residues. The CDR3 reads CAWSEQKNSPLHF. The CDR3 bases are TGTGCCTGGAGTGAACAGAAAAATTCACCCCTCCACTTT.

The chain combines TRBV15 with TRBJ2-7; no reliable D call. CDR3 length: 14 amino acids. The ends were cut back, 0 bases at V and 4 bases at J, with 10 bases in the middle. CDR1 is LNHNV, CDR2 YYDKDF, per germline (reference sequence). DNA for the CDR3: TGTGCCACCAGCAGAGAGGCAGGAACTTACGAGCAGTACTTC. It specifies CATSREAGTYEQYF.

V gene TRBV7-2 combines with J gene TRBJ2-2; D gene ambiguous. Trimming cost V 7 bases and J 7 bases, with 10 bases left between them. CDR3 length: 12 amino acids. CDR1 and CDR2 (germline): SGHTA, FQGNSA. CDR3: CASTSVSGELFF. CDR3 nucleotides: TGTGCCAGCACCTCTGTCAGCGGGGAGCTGTTTTTT.

The genes are TRBV29-1 and TRBJ1-1; D gene unclear. V lost 8 bases, J lost 4 bases, and 14 bases lay in between. CDR3 length: 12 amino acids. In germline, CDR1 is SQVTM, CDR2 ANQGSEA. The CDR3 DNA is TGCAGCCCCGGAGGGCCTGGCACTGAAGCTTTCTTT. Protein sequence: CSPGGPGTEAFF. The variable domain in full, completed from reference TRBV29-1 and TRBJ1-1, reads SAVISQKPSRDICQRGTSLTIQCQVDSQVTMMFWYRQQPGQSLTLIATANQGSEATYESGFVIDKFPISRPNLTFSTLTVSNMSPEDSSIYLCSPGGPGTEAFFGQGTRLTVV.

The chain is built from TRBV27 and TRBJ2-5; 9 positions agree with TRBD2. Germline lookup yields CDR1 MNHEY and CDR2 SMNVEV (reference sequence). The V and J ends lost 6 bases and 2 bases, in that order; junction bases with no gene match: 16. This CDR3 is 18 amino acids long. The CDR3 reads CASSRGRETSGPQETQYF. CDR3 DNA: TGTGCCAGCAGCAGAGGACGGGAGACTAGCGGTCCACAAGAGACCCAGTACTTC.

V and J are TRBV7-3 and TRBJ1-1, with D unresolved. Germline-derived CDR1 and CDR2 are SGHTA and FQGTGA. The germline V and J ends were trimmed by 4 bases and 2 bases, with 5 bases remaining between them. The CDR3 consists of 12 residues. CDR3 in DNA: TGTGCCAGCAGCTCAATTAACACTGAAGCTTTCTTT. This codes for CASSSINTEAFF.

The V and J genes are TRBV29-1 and TRBJ1-1; 11 nucleotides align to TRBD1. The V gene end was trimmed by 8 bases and the J gene end by 4 bases; junction bases not matched to a gene: 9. CDR3 length: 14 amino acids. The germline V gene has CDR1 SQVTM and CDR2 ANQGSEA. The CDR3 is CSTRTGGVGTEAFF. DNA for the CDR3: TGCAGCACCAGGACAGGGGGCGTAGGCACTGAAGCTTTCTTT.

The V and J genes are TRBV29-1 and TRBJ2-2; TRBD2 matches at 15 bases. From germline, CDR1 is SQVTM and CDR2 ANQGSEA. The CDR3 has 17 residues. The V and J ends lost 1 base and 3 bases, in that order; junction bases with no gene match: 3. The CDR3 protein is CSVEGTSGGADTGELFF. The CDR3 nucleotides read TGCAGCGTTGAAGGGACTAGCGGGGGGGCTGACACCGGGGAGCTGTTTTTT.

The chain links TRBV5-1 to TRBJ1-1, with a possible D match to TRBD1 (6 bases). The CDR3 spans 14 residues. Trimming took 0 bases from V and 1 from J, leaving 7 bases between them. The germline CDR1 and CDR2 sequences are SGHRS and YFSETQ. In DNA form, the CDR3 reads TGCGCCAGCAGCTTGGGGGGACAGAACACTGAAGCTTTCTTT. Its translation: CASSLGGQNTEAFF.

The chain employs TRBV9 and TRBJ1-3, with 7 bases fitting TRBD1. The CDR3 has 15 amino acids. V trimming: 4 bases; J trimming: 4 bases; junction bases outside the gene matches: 8. Germline loops: CDR1 SGDLS, CDR2 YYNGEE. The CDR3 sequence is CASSPQTGLGNTIYF. DNA of the CDR3: TGTGCCAGCAGCCCACAGACAGGGCTAGGAAACACCATATATTTT.

The chain employs TRBV12-3 or TRBV12-4 and TRBJ2-7; a weak D match, TRBD1 (5 bases). Trimming left V 0 bases short and J 2 bases short, with 5 bases between. There are 13 residues in the CDR3. The CDR3 bases are TGTGCCAGCAGTTTAGCAGGGGCCTACGAGCAGTACTTC. Translating gives CASSLAGAYEQYF.